This T cell receptor beta chain came from a study of blood T cell repertoires in COVID-19. About the study: COVID-19 samples, acute and convalescent, were from the United States, Italy and Spain. T cells, B-cell-depleted T cells, or PBMCs supplied cDNA or gDNA.

In the source study's methods: Scientists estimated how many nucleated cells there were by amplifying reference gene primers. This table comes from immunoSEQ multiplex PCR, and its TCRdb copy is limited to in-frame clones, with some not included. Clone size and V and J calls were adopted from that table, with D and trimming inferred from the DNA. The data show approximately 170,000 clones, approximately 83% seen once. V trimming: 0 bases; J trimming: 1 base; junction bases outside the gene matches: 0. This CDR3 region has 15 residues. The V gene's germline CDR1 is MGHRA and CDR2 YSYEKL. The chain combines TRBV4-1 with TRBJ1-5; 7 bases line up with TRBD1. The sample comprised peripheral blood. The receptor comes from a man in his fifties with active or convalescent COVID-19. The CDR3 loop is CASSQEGQSNQPQHF. CDR3 nucleotide sequence: TGCGCCAGCAGCCAAGAGGGACAGAGCAATCAGCCCCAGCATTTT.